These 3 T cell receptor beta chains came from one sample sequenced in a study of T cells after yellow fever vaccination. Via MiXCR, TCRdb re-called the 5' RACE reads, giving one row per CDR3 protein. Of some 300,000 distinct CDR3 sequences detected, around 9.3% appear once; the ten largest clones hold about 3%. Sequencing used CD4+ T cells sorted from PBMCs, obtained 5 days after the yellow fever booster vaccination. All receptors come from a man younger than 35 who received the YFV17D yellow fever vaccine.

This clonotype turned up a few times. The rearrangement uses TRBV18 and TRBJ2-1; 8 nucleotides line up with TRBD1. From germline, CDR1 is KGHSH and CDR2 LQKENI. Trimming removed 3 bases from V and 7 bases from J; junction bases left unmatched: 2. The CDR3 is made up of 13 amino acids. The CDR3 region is CASSPGQENEQFF. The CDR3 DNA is TGTGCCAGCTCACCGGGACAGGAGAATGAGCAGTTCTTC.

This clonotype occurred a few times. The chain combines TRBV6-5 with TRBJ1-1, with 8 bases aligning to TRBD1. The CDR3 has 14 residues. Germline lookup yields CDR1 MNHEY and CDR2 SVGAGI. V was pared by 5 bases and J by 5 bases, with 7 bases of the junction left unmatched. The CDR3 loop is CASSTDRVSTEAFF. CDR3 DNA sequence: TGTGCCAGCAGTACGGACAGGGTGTCGACTGAAGCTTTCTTT.

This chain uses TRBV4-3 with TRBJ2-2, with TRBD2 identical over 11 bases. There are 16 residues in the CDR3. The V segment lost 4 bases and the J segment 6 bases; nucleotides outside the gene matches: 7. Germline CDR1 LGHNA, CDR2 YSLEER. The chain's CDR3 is CASSRTSGGGPGELFF. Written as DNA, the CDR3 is TGCGCCAGCAGCCGTACTAGCGGGGGAGGTCCCGGGGAGCTGTTTTTT.